The rows below give T cell receptor beta chains drawn from one sample of a study of cytotoxic CD8 clonotypes in ibrutinib-treated CLL. Repertoires were generated with immunoSEQ multiplex PCR, while TCRdb's copy carries only in-frame clones and drops some. The top ten clones hold roughly 6.8% of a sample with fewer than 400,000 clones, 67% of them seen once. The sequenced sample was PBMCs, obtained after 36 months of ibrutinib treatment. These receptors all stem from a human donor with chronic lymphocytic leukemia. CDR3s include the opening cysteine and the closing phenylalanine or tryptophan. D genes are given only for firm matches. Only some rows state a clone size, as once, few, many or a class for expanded clones.

v_gene	d_gene	j_gene	len	abundance	CDR3nt	CDR3aa
TRBV19	NA	TRBJ1-2	16	NA	TGTGCCAGTAATGGAGGATCCCCTTATGAGATCTATGGCTACACCTTC	CASNGGSPYEIYGYTF
TRBV10-2	TRBD1	TRBJ2-2	13	NA	TGCGCCAAAGACAGGGAGAACACCGGGGAGCTGTTTTTT	CAKDRENTGELFF
TRBV4-3	NA	TRBJ2-2	15	few	TGCGCCAGCAGCCAGAGGACATCGAACACCGGGGAGCTGTTTTTT	CASSQRTSNTGELFF
TRBV2	TRBD2	TRBJ2-3	17	NA	TGTGCCAGCAGTGACGGAGGGACTAGCGATAGCACAGATACGCAGTATTTT	CASSDGGTSDSTDTQYF
TRBV7-3	NA	TRBJ1-6	14	NA	TGTGCCAGCAGCGAGGTGCCCTATAATTCACCCCTCCACTTT	CASSEVPYNSPLHF
TRBV7-2	NA	TRBJ2-5	13	few	TGTGCCAGCAGCCCATACTACCAAGAGACCCAGTACTTC	CASSPYYQETQYF
TRBV29-1	NA	TRBJ2-1	13	NA	TGCAGCGCTGGGGCAAGGTTGCATCCTGAGCAGTTCTTC	CSAGARLHPEQFF
TRBV10-2	TRBD1	TRBJ1-1	17	once	TGCGCCAGCAGTGGAAACCCACAGGGGGGTGGGAGCACTGAAGCTTTCTTT	CASSGNPQGGGSTEAFF
TRBV5-7	NA	TRBJ1-1	12	NA	TGTGCCAGCAGCCGACAGGAACCAGAAGCTTTCTTT	CASSRQEPEAFF
TRBV7-3	TRBD2	TRBJ2-1	15	NA	TGTGCCAGCAGCCCCGCGGGACTACCCGACAATGAGCAGTTCTTC	CASSPAGLPDNEQFF
TRBV4-1	NA	TRBJ1-5	16	NA	TGCGCCAGCAGCCAACCGACCATGGTTGGCAATCAGCCCCAGCATTTT	CASSQPTMVGNQPQHF
TRBV11-2	NA	TRBJ2-5	15	NA	TGTGCCAGCAGCCCCCGGACTACTGATAGGGAGACCCAGTACTTC	CASSPRTTDRETQYF
TRBV2	TRBD1	TRBJ2-2	15	NA	TGTGCCAGCAGGGAGCCACAGGGGCCGGCCGGGGAGCTGTTTTTT	CASREPQGPAGELFF
TRBV6-5	TRBD1	TRBJ2-7	12	NA	TGTGCCAGCGGGGACAGGGGAGGCGAGCAGTACTTC	CASGDRGGEQYF
TRBV7-9	NA	TRBJ1-3	14	NA	TGTGCCAGCAGCCCGGTTGAGTCCCCTTACACCATATATTTT	CASSPVESPYTIYF
TRBV7-2	NA	TRBJ2-5	15	NA	TGTGCCAGCAGCCATCAGGCGGGCCCCCAAGAGACCCAGTACTTC	CASSHQAGPQETQYF
TRBV7-8	NA	TRBJ2-5	14	NA	TGTGCCAGCAGCCCTACTCGGTTCCAAGAGACCCAGTACTTC	CASSPTRFQETQYF
TRBV29-1	NA	TRBJ2-1	13	NA	TGCAGCGTAGCCACAGGGTTGACCGATGAGCAGTTCTTC	CSVATGLTDEQFF
TRBV7-2	NA	TRBJ2-7	16	once	TGTGCCAGCAGCCCGAACTTGGACTGGAGTGCTCCCGAGCAGTACTTC	CASSPNLDWSAPEQYF
TRBV7-9	NA	TRBJ2-1	12	NA	TGTGCCAGCAGCCCACAACCAAGTGAGCAGTTCTTC	CASSPQPSEQFF
TRBV7-8	TRBD1	TRBJ2-7	15	NA	TGTGCCAGCAGCTTTGCCGGGACAGGGACCTACGAGCAGTACTTC	CASSFAGTGTYEQYF
TRBV7-6	NA	TRBJ2-5	10	NA	TGTGCCACCGGCCTCGCGACCCAGTACTTC	CATGLATQYF
TRBV6-5	NA	TRBJ2-7	12	NA	TGTGCCAGCAGACACGAGGGGGGCGAGCAGTACTTC	CASRHEGGEQYF
TRBV29-1	TRBD1	TRBJ1-2	14	once	TGCAGCGTTGAAGTATGGCAGGGGGACTATGGCTACACCTTC	CSVEVWQGDYGYTF
TRBV5-1	NA	TRBJ2-2	14	few	TGCGCCAGCAGGGAGGCAGGGCACAGCGGGGAGCTGTTTTTT	CASREAGHSGELFF
TRBV10-1	TRBD2	TRBJ2-5	14	NA	TGCGCCAGCAGTGAAGCGGGGGCTCAAGAGACCCAGTACTTC	CASSEAGAQETQYF
TRBV4-1	NA	TRBJ2-6	16	NA	TGCGCCAGCAGCCAAGAGACACGCTCTGGGGCCAACGTCCTGACTTTC	CASSQETRSGANVLTF
TRBV27	NA	TRBJ1-3	14	NA	TGTGCCAGCAGTTTAGACTACTCTGGAAACACCATATATTTT	CASSLDYSGNTIYF
TRBV7-9	NA	TRBJ1-1	16	NA	TGTGCCAGCAGCTCCCCCAAACTTACAGGCTACACTGAAGCTTTCTTT	CASSSPKLTGYTEAFF
TRBV10-1	NA	TRBJ2-2	13	few	TGCGCCAGCAGTTTAGGAGGGACCGGGGAGCTGTTTTTT	CASSLGGTGELFF
TRBV5-4	NA	TRBJ1-6	13	few	TGTGCCAGCAGCGCGGACAGTGGTTCACCCCTCCACTTT	CASSADSGSPLHF
TRBV5-1	TRBD2	TRBJ2-7	15	NA	TGCGCCAGCAGCCTGGGAGGGCCTACCTCCTACGAGCAGTACTTC	CASSLGGPTSYEQYF
TRBV6-5	NA	TRBJ1-1	13	NA	TGTGCCAGCAGAAACCTCGGGAACACTGAAGCTTTCTTT	CASRNLGNTEAFF
TRBV6-1	NA	TRBJ2-2	17	few	TGTGCCAGCAGTGAAGCCTATCCGGGACGGAACACCGGGGAGCTGTTTTTT	CASSEAYPGRNTGELFF
TRBV6-1	NA	TRBJ1-2	13	NA	TGTGCCAGCAGTGACAGCTCAGGAGATGGCTACACCTTC	CASSDSSGDGYTF